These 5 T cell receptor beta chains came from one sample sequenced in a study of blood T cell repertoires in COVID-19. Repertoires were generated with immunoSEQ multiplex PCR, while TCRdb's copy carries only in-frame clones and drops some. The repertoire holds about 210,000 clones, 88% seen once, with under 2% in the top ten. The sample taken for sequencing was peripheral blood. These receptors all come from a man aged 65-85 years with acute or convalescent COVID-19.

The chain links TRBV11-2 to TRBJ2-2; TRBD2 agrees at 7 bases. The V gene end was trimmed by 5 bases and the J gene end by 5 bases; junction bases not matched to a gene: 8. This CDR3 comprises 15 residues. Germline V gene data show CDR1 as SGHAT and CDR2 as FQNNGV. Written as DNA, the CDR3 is TGTGCCAGCAGCGCCCCGCGGGGGTATACCGGGGAGCTGTTTTTT. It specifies CASSAPRGYTGELFF.

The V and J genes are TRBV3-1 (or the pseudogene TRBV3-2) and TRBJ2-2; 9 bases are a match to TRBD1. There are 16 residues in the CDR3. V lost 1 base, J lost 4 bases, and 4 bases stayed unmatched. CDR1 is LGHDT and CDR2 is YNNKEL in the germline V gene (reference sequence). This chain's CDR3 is CASSQVQGAGTGELFF. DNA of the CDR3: TGTGCCAGCAGCCAAGTACAGGGGGCGGGCACCGGGGAGCTGTTTTTT.

The CDR3 DNA reads TGCGCCAGCAGCCAATGGACAGGGAAGGAGACCCAGTACTTC. The encoded protein is CASSQWTGKETQYF. The gene calls are TRBV4-1 and TRBJ2-5; 8 positions match TRBD1. Trimming cost V 2 bases and J 5 bases; bases outside gene matches: 4. The germline CDR1 and CDR2 sequences are MGHRA and YSYEKL. This CDR3 contains 14 residues.

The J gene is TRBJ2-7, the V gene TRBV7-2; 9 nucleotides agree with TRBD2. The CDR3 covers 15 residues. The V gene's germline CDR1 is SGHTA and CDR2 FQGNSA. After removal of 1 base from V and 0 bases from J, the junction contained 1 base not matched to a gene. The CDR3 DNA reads TGTGCCAGCAGCTTAGTAGCGGGGGACTCCTACGAGCAGTACTTC. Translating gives CASSLVAGDSYEQYF.

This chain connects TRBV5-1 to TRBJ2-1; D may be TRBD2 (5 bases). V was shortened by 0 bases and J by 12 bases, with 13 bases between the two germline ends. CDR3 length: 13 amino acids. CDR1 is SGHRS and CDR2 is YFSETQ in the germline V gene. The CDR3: CASSLVSAVGQFF. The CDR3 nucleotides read TGCGCCAGCAGCTTGGTTTCAGCGGTCGGGCAGTTCTTC.